Listed below are T cell receptor beta chains from one sample, sequenced in a study of radiation and T cells in renal cell carcinoma. Clones were sequenced by immunoSEQ multiplex PCR, and TCRdb holds only the in-frame ones, with some missing. This sample carries around 60,000 clones, roughly four fifths of them seen once, and the ten largest clones take about 7%. Specimen: blood, collected from a patient whose treatment included radiotherapy and nephrectomy. The receptors originated from a man aged 55 to 70 with renal cell carcinoma. The CDR3 runs from the conserved cysteine through the conserved F or W. D genes are given only for firm matches. Clone size is stated in some rows and not others, as once, few, many or a class when expanded.

J gene: TRBJ2-6
clone size: NA
V gene: TRBV5-8
D gene: TRBD1
CDR3 protein: CASSSGQGSNVLTF
CDR3 DNA: TGTGCCAGCAGCTCTGGACAGGGTTCTAACGTCCTGACTTTC

J gene: TRBJ1-2
clone size: NA
V gene: TRBV7-9
D gene: TRBD1
CDR3 protein: CASSLGTGGYTF
CDR3 DNA: TGTGCCAGCAGCTTGGGGACAGGCGGCTACACCTTC

J gene: TRBJ1-4
clone size: NA
V gene: TRBV28
D gene: NA
CDR3 protein: CASSYEGGEKLFF
CDR3 DNA: TGTGCCAGCAGTTACGAGGGAGGTGAAAAACTGTTTTTT

J gene: TRBJ1-1
clone size: NA
V gene: TRBV15
D gene: NA
CDR3 protein: CATSRDEDTRTEAFF
CDR3 DNA: TGTGCCACCAGCAGAGATGAGGACACGCGGACTGAAGCTTTCTTT

J gene: TRBJ1-6
clone size: NA
V gene: TRBV4-1
D gene: TRBD1
CDR3 protein: CASSQAAPRGFNSPLHF
CDR3 DNA: TGCGCCAGCAGCCAAGCCGCCCCCAGGGGGTTCAATTCACCCCTCCACTTT

J gene: TRBJ2-1
clone size: NA
V gene: TRBV4-3
D gene: NA
CDR3 protein: CASSQGVFGVSNEQFF
CDR3 DNA: TGCGCCAGCAGCCAAGGGGTGTTTGGTGTCTCCAATGAGCAGTTCTTC

J gene: TRBJ1-2
clone size: NA
V gene: TRBV7-2
D gene: NA
CDR3 protein: CASSLALQVYGYTF
CDR3 DNA: TGTGCCAGCAGCTTAGCGCTACAGGTATATGGCTACACCTTC

J gene: TRBJ1-3
clone size: NA
V gene: TRBV27
D gene: NA
CDR3 protein: CASSSAQGLGNTIYF
CDR3 DNA: TGTGCCAGCAGTTCTGCTCAGGGTCTGGGAAACACCATATATTTT

J gene: TRBJ2-3
clone size: NA
V gene: TRBV27
D gene: NA
CDR3 protein: CASSRALLVGTQYF
CDR3 DNA: TGTGCCAGCAGCAGAGCGCTGCTTGTAGGCACGCAGTATTTT

J gene: TRBJ1-2
clone size: NA
V gene: TRBV7-9
D gene: NA
CDR3 protein: CASSLADRTYGYTF
CDR3 DNA: TGTGCCAGCAGCTTAGCCGACAGGACCTATGGCTACACCTTC

J gene: TRBJ2-6
clone size: NA
V gene: TRBV7-9
D gene: NA
CDR3 protein: CASSRHGGANVLTF
CDR3 DNA: TGTGCCAGCAGCCGGCACGGGGGGGCCAACGTCCTGACTTTC

J gene: TRBJ1-1
clone size: NA
V gene: TRBV6-1
D gene: TRBD1
CDR3 protein: CASSDPTGAYTEAFF
CDR3 DNA: TGTGCCAGCAGTGATCCGACAGGGGCGTACACTGAAGCTTTCTTT

J gene: TRBJ1-5
clone size: once
V gene: TRBV5-6
D gene: NA
CDR3 protein: CASSLAGGSNQPQHF
CDR3 DNA: TGTGCCAGCAGCTTGGCGGGGGGGAGCAATCAGCCCCAGCATTTT

J gene: TRBJ2-3
clone size: NA
V gene: TRBV19
D gene: NA
CDR3 protein: CASRAADTQYF
CDR3 DNA: TGTGCCAGTCGAGCGGCAGATACGCAGTATTTT

J gene: TRBJ2-5
clone size: NA
V gene: TRBV7-2
D gene: TRBD2
CDR3 protein: CASSLITSGQTQYF
CDR3 DNA: TGTGCCAGCAGCTTAATTACTAGCGGGCAGACCCAGTACTTC

J gene: TRBJ2-2
clone size: NA
V gene: TRBV2
D gene: TRBD1
CDR3 protein: CASGQDNTGELFF
CDR3 DNA: TGTGCCAGCGGACAGGACAACACCGGGGAGCTGTTTTTT

J gene: TRBJ1-2
clone size: NA
V gene: TRBV5-1
D gene: NA
CDR3 protein: CASSLGQNTYGYTF
CDR3 DNA: TGCGCCAGCAGCTTGGGCCAAAATACTTATGGCTACACCTTC

J gene: TRBJ1-5
clone size: NA
V gene: TRBV5-6
D gene: NA
CDR3 protein: CASSLTAYSNQPQHF
CDR3 DNA: TGTGCCAGCAGCCTGACAGCATATAGCAATCAGCCCCAGCATTTT

J gene: TRBJ2-3
clone size: NA
V gene: TRBV12-5
D gene: TRBD1
CDR3 protein: CASGHRDRLTDTQYF
CDR3 DNA: TGTGCTAGTGGTCACCGGGACAGACTCACAGATACGCAGTATTTT

J gene: TRBJ2-1
clone size: NA
V gene: TRBV11-2
D gene: NA
CDR3 protein: CASTPASYNEQFF
CDR3 DNA: TGTGCCAGCACCCCCGCCTCCTACAATGAGCAGTTCTTC

J gene: TRBJ2-7
clone size: NA
V gene: TRBV11-2
D gene: NA
CDR3 protein: CASSSPEIHEQYF
CDR3 DNA: TGTGCCAGCAGCTCACCCGAGATCCACGAGCAGTACTTC

J gene: TRBJ2-3
clone size: NA
V gene: TRBV6-5
D gene: NA
CDR3 protein: CASSYSVTGDTQYF
CDR3 DNA: TGTGCCAGCAGTTACTCGGTTACGGGGGATACGCAGTATTTT

J gene: TRBJ1-1
clone size: NA
V gene: TRBV11-3
D gene: NA
CDR3 protein: CASSLDRDTEAFF
CDR3 DNA: TGTGCCAGCAGCTTAGACAGGGACACTGAAGCTTTCTTT

J gene: TRBJ1-5
clone size: NA
V gene: TRBV7-2
D gene: NA
CDR3 protein: CASSLGVNQPQHF
CDR3 DNA: TGTGCCAGCAGCTTAGGCGTCAATCAGCCCCAGCATTTT

J gene: TRBJ2-3
clone size: NA
V gene: TRBV4-3
D gene: NA
CDR3 protein: CASSQSSRTDTQYF
CDR3 DNA: TGCGCCAGCAGCCAATCCTCCCGCACAGATACGCAGTATTTT

J gene: TRBJ2-7
clone size: NA
V gene: TRBV11-2
D gene: TRBD2
CDR3 protein: CASNIAGPSYEQYF
CDR3 DNA: TGTGCCAGTAACATAGCGGGACCTTCCTACGAGCAGTACTTC

J gene: TRBJ2-2
clone size: NA
V gene: TRBV5-6
D gene: NA
CDR3 protein: CASSEDQNTGELFF
CDR3 DNA: TGTGCCAGCAGCGAGGACCAGAACACCGGGGAGCTGTTTTTT

J gene: TRBJ2-1
clone size: NA
V gene: TRBV7-8
D gene: TRBD2
CDR3 protein: CASSLTTSGGAYEQFF
CDR3 DNA: TGTGCCAGCAGCCTTACGACTAGCGGGGGGGCTTATGAGCAGTTCTTC

J gene: TRBJ2-2
clone size: NA
V gene: TRBV7-2
D gene: TRBD2
CDR3 protein: CASSPRTSRGELFF
CDR3 DNA: TGTGCCAGCAGCCCCCGGACTAGCAGGGGGGAGCTGTTTTTT

J gene: TRBJ2-6
clone size: NA
V gene: TRBV2
D gene: NA
CDR3 protein: CASTFDGSSGANVLTF
CDR3 DNA: TGTGCCAGCACCTTTGACGGAAGCTCTGGGGCCAACGTCCTGACTTTC

J gene: TRBJ2-3
clone size: few
V gene: TRBV7-8
D gene: TRBD1
CDR3 protein: CASSLARGLRRSADTQYF
CDR3 DNA: TGTGCCAGCAGCTTAGCTAGGGGGCTACGACGGAGTGCAGATACGCAGTATTTT

J gene: TRBJ2-1
clone size: NA
V gene: TRBV15
D gene: TRBD2
CDR3 protein: CATSRTSGQSGDEQFF
CDR3 DNA: TGTGCCACCAGCAGGACTAGCGGGCAGTCGGGGGATGAGCAGTTCTTC

J gene: TRBJ1-2
clone size: NA
V gene: TRBV29-1
D gene: NA
CDR3 protein: CSVRRGNYGYTF
CDR3 DNA: TGCAGCGTTAGGAGGGGTAACTATGGCTACACCTTC

J gene: TRBJ2-1
clone size: NA
V gene: TRBV9
D gene: TRBD2
CDR3 protein: CASSVGSGGARNEQFF
CDR3 DNA: TGTGCCAGCAGCGTAGGTAGCGGGGGGGCCCGTAATGAGCAGTTCTTC

J gene: TRBJ1-3
clone size: NA
V gene: TRBV18
D gene: TRBD1
CDR3 protein: CASSGQDVFFFGNTIYF
CDR3 DNA: TGTGCCAGCTCGGGACAGGACGTATTTTTTTTTGGAAACACCATATATTTT

J gene: TRBJ1-1
clone size: few
V gene: TRBV29-1
D gene: NA
CDR3 protein: CSVDEGMNTEAFF
CDR3 DNA: TGCAGCGTTGACGAGGGGATGAACACTGAAGCTTTCTTT

J gene: TRBJ2-3
clone size: NA
V gene: TRBV11-2
D gene: TRBD1
CDR3 protein: CASSKGGQADTQYF
CDR3 DNA: TGTGCCAGCAGCAAAGGGGGCCAGGCAGATACGCAGTATTTT

J gene: TRBJ2-2
clone size: few
V gene: TRBV10-2
D gene: TRBD2
CDR3 protein: CASTRAGGQNTGELFF
CDR3 DNA: TGCGCCAGCACCCGAGCGGGGGGACAGAACACCGGGGAGCTGTTTTTT

J gene: TRBJ1-1
clone size: NA
V gene: TRBV6-5
D gene: NA
CDR3 protein: CASRSPTGMNTEAFF
CDR3 DNA: TGTGCCAGCAGAAGCCCTACCGGGATGAACACTGAAGCTTTCTTT

J gene: TRBJ1-1
clone size: many
V gene: TRBV19
D gene: NA
CDR3 protein: CASSILPGQYGPEAFF
CDR3 DNA: TGTGCCAGTAGTATACTCCCCGGGCAGTATGGCCCTGAAGCTTTCTTT

J gene: TRBJ2-3
clone size: NA
V gene: TRBV5-1
D gene: NA
CDR3 protein: CASSGGLSTDTQYF
CDR3 DNA: TGCGCCAGCAGCGGGGGCCTTAGTACAGATACGCAGTATTTT

J gene: TRBJ1-4
clone size: NA
V gene: TRBV4-3
D gene: NA
CDR3 protein: CASSRQFRPLGNEKLFF
CDR3 DNA: TGCGCCAGCAGCCGCCAATTCCGCCCGTTGGGCAATGAAAAACTGTTTTTT

J gene: TRBJ2-1
clone size: NA
V gene: TRBV29-1
D gene: NA
CDR3 protein: CSVESPQGPYNEQFF
CDR3 DNA: TGCAGCGTTGAATCGCCTCAAGGGCCCTACAATGAGCAGTTCTTC

J gene: TRBJ2-5
clone size: NA
V gene: TRBV5-1
D gene: TRBD1
CDR3 protein: CASSWRGTGVETQYF
CDR3 DNA: TGCGCCAGCAGCTGGAGAGGGACAGGGGTAGAGACCCAGTACTTC

J gene: TRBJ2-5
clone size: medium-sized
V gene: TRBV5-1
D gene: NA
CDR3 protein: CASSSSGYSEETQYF
CDR3 DNA: TGCGCCAGCAGCTCGTCAGGGTATTCGGAAGAGACCCAGTACTTC

J gene: TRBJ2-3
clone size: NA
V gene: TRBV7-6
D gene: TRBD2
CDR3 protein: CASSSGLTPPTDTQYF
CDR3 DNA: TGTGCCAGCAGCTCGGGACTAACCCCGCCCACAGATACGCAGTATTTT

J gene: TRBJ2-7
clone size: NA
V gene: TRBV18
D gene: NA
CDR3 protein: CASSPGNHEQYF
CDR3 DNA: TGTGCCAGCTCACCAGGCAACCACGAGCAGTACTTC

J gene: TRBJ2-5
clone size: NA
V gene: TRBV6-1
D gene: NA
CDR3 protein: CATHPSGDETQYF
CDR3 DNA: TGTGCCACCCACCCATCTGGGGATGAGACCCAGTACTTC

J gene: TRBJ2-2
clone size: NA
V gene: TRBV11-3
D gene: TRBD2
CDR3 protein: CASSPSGTGELFF
CDR3 DNA: TGTGCCAGCAGCCCTAGCGGGACTGGGGAGCTGTTTTTT

J gene: TRBJ1-5
clone size: once
V gene: TRBV27
D gene: NA
CDR3 protein: CASSSSGYNQPQHF
CDR3 DNA: TGTGCCAGCAGTTCCTCAGGGTACAATCAGCCCCAGCATTTT

J gene: TRBJ2-3
clone size: NA
V gene: TRBV5-6
D gene: NA
CDR3 protein: CASSQGLGTDTQYF
CDR3 DNA: TGTGCCAGCAGCCAGGGGTTGGGCACAGATACGCAGTATTTT

J gene: TRBJ2-2
clone size: NA
V gene: TRBV29-1
D gene: NA
CDR3 protein: CSVGVSGELFF
CDR3 DNA: TGCAGCGTTGGGGTATCCGGGGAGCTGTTTTTT

J gene: TRBJ1-5
clone size: NA
V gene: TRBV6-6
D gene: NA
CDR3 protein: CASTERGINQPQHF
CDR3 DNA: TGTGCCAGCACCGAGCGGGGGATCAATCAGCCCCAGCATTTT

J gene: TRBJ1-2
clone size: once
V gene: TRBV7-9
D gene: NA
CDR3 protein: CASSSQAGGRGYTF
CDR3 DNA: TGTGCCAGCAGCTCTCAGGCGGGGGGCCGGGGCTACACCTTC

J gene: TRBJ1-5
clone size: NA
V gene: TRBV30
D gene: NA
CDR3 protein: CAWSVGGTSNQPQHF
CDR3 DNA: TGTGCCTGGAGTGTAGGTGGCACCAGCAATCAGCCCCAGCATTTT

J gene: TRBJ2-3
clone size: NA
V gene: TRBV5-4
D gene: NA
CDR3 protein: CASSLASGRSTDTQYF
CDR3 DNA: TGTGCCAGCAGCTTGGCCAGCGGGCGCTCCACAGATACGCAGTATTTT